Below are 18 T cell receptor beta chains sequenced from a single sample in a study of cytomegalovirus exposure and HLA in healthy donors. It was with 60 Vbeta and 13 Jbeta primers that the PCR ran. Repertoires were generated with immunoSEQ multiplex PCR, while TCRdb's copy carries only in-frame clones and drops some. This table has over 200,000 clones, approximately 90% appearing once. Sequenced material: PBMCs. The receptors derive from a woman under 30 in good health and CMV-seronegative.

This chain joins TRBV2 and TRBJ2-5; 11 nucleotides match TRBD2. V gave up 5 bases and J gave up 4 bases; unmatched junction bases: 12. The CDR3 runs 17 residues. The germline gives CDR1 SNHLY, CDR2 FYNNEI. Here the CDR3 reads CASSLASGGIRSETQYF. CDR3 nucleotides: TGTGCCAGCAGTTTAGCTAGCGGGGGGATCCGATCAGAGACCCAGTACTTC.

The J gene is TRBJ2-7, the V gene TRBV25-1, with 10 bases identical to TRBD1. The length of the CDR3 is 15 residues. Germline CDR1 is MGHDK and CDR2 is SYGVNS. The V and J ends lost 7 bases and 4 bases, in that order; junction bases with no gene match: 10. The chain's CDR3 is CASTPVGTGVYEQYF. The DNA of the CDR3 is TGTGCCAGCACCCCAGTGGGGACAGGGGTATACGAGCAGTACTTC.

The rearrangement links TRBV9 to TRBJ2-1, with 11 nucleotides matching TRBD2. The CDR3 is 16 amino acids. V lost 4 bases to trimming and J lost 5 bases; unmatched junction nucleotides: 8. CDR1 is SGDLS, CDR2 YYNGEE, per germline. CDR3 nucleotide sequence: TGTGCCAGCAGCTCCAACCTAGCGGGGGGAAACAATGAGCAGTTCTTC. This translates into CASSSNLAGGNNEQFF.

This clone was detected a few times. The chain links TRBV19 to TRBJ2-1; D not resolved. V shed 5 bases and J shed 4 bases, with 18 bases lying between them. The length of the CDR3 is 16 residues. Germline lookup yields CDR1 LNHDA and CDR2 SQIVND (reference sequence). The DNA of the CDR3 is TGTGCCAGTAGTGTCGCACCCAGAACCCCTTACAATGAGCAGTTCTTC. It specifies CASSVAPRTPYNEQFF.

The V gene is TRBV5-4, the J gene TRBJ2-3; 12 bases are a match to TRBD2. V shed 2 bases, J shed 4 bases, and the junction held 5 bases outside the gene matches. Germline CDR1 reads SGHNT; CDR2 reads YYREEE (reference sequence). The CDR3 runs 16 residues. The CDR3, as DNA: TGTGCCAGCAGCTTCGGACTAGCGGGAAGCGCAGATACGCAGTATTTT. Its protein is CASSFGLAGSADTQYF.

J is TRBJ2-1 and V is TRBV11-2; D perhaps matches TRBD2 (5 bases). CDR3 length: 15 residues. Germline CDR1 SGHAT, CDR2 FQNNGV. With 1 base removed from V and 0 bases from J, the gap between germline ends came to 7 bases. CDR3 nucleotides: TGTGCCAGCAGCTTAGTCCGGGGCTCCTACAATGAGCAGTTCTTC. It codes for CASSLVRGSYNEQFF.

V gene TRBV4-3 combines with J gene TRBJ2-5; D is undetermined. The CDR3 is 15 amino acids. Trimming left V 1 base short and J 0 bases short, with 9 bases between. Germline V gene data show CDR1 as LGHNA and CDR2 as YSLEER. For the CDR3, the DNA is TGCGCCAGCAGCCAAGCGGCGACATACCAAGAGACCCAGTACTTC. Its protein is CASSQAATYQETQYF.

The chain is built from TRBV7-8 and TRBJ2-5, with 10 bases that match TRBD2. The CDR3 length is 18 residues. The trim removed 2 bases at V and 4 bases at J, leaving 13 bases unmatched. Germline values: CDR1 SGHVS, CDR2 FQNEAQ. The CDR3 region is CASSLRSGGRLAGETQYF. CDR3 DNA sequence: TGTGCCAGCAGCTTAAGGAGTGGGGGTCGACTAGCGGGAGAGACCCAGTACTTC.

The chain employs TRBV29-1 and TRBJ1-2; D is perhaps TRBD1 (5 bases). With 7 bases removed from V and 0 bases from J, the gap between germline ends came to 9 bases. The CDR3 loop spans 12 amino acids. CDR1 and CDR2 (germline): SQVTM, ANQGSEA. The CDR3 loop is CSALTANYGYTF. Written as DNA, the CDR3 is TGCAGCGCCCTGACAGCTAACTATGGCTACACCTTC.

Comment on this clone: An end of the junction differs from the germline gene, which may be a read error. The chain employs TRBV7-9 and TRBJ1-1, with TRBD1 as a possible D gene (5 bases). The CDR3 has 16 residues. Germline loops: CDR1 SEHNR, CDR2 FQNEAQ (reference sequence). The CDR3 loop reads CSSSLMGNAGDPEAFF. CDR3 sequence (DNA): TGTTCCAGCAGCTTAATGGGGAATGCGGGGGACCCTGAAGCTTTCTTT.

The chain combines TRBV5-4 with TRBJ1-4; D possibly corresponds to TRBD1 (5 bases). V lost 1 base and J lost 7, with 11 bases in between. The CDR3 is 14 amino acids. The germline gives CDR1 SGHNT, CDR2 YYREEE (reference sequence). The CDR3 loop is CASSLSGGGEKLFF. The CDR3 bases are TGTGCCAGCAGCTTGTCCGGCGGGGGTGAAAAACTGTTTTTT.

V is TRBV30 and J is TRBJ2-5; no clear D gene. The CDR3 is made up of 13 amino acids. V was clipped by 2 bases and J by 1 base, with 8 bases between them. Per the germline V gene, CDR1 is GTSNPN and CDR2 is SVGIG (reference sequence). As DNA, the CDR3 is TGTGCCTGGAGTTCGATCGGCCAAGAGACCCAGTACTTC. Its translation is CAWSSIGQETQYF.

J is TRBJ1-1 and V is TRBV14, with a possible D match to TRBD1 (5 bases). Germline assignment: CDR1 SGHDN and CDR2 FVKESK. The CDR3 runs to 13 residues. V was shortened by 1 base and J by 9 bases, with 12 bases between the two germline ends. CDR3 nucleotides: TGTGCCAGCAGCCAAGTTGGGACTTCGAAAGCTTTCTTT. This translates into CASSQVGTSKAFF.

This clone was found once. The CDR3: CASSLSYRTGDEQYF. The DNA for the CDR3 is TGTGCCAGCAGTTTATCGTACAGAACGGGGGACGAGCAGTACTTC. The chain employs TRBV27 and TRBJ2-7, with D possibly TRBD2 on 6 matching bases. V lost 0 bases to trimming and J lost 5 bases, with 14 bases between them. In germline, CDR1 is MNHEY, CDR2 SMNVEV (reference sequence). This CDR3 comprises 15 residues.

The sample holds one count of this clone. This chain connects TRBV25-1 to TRBJ2-1; 8 bases fit TRBD1. This CDR3 is built from 15 residues. The J segment lost 4 bases and the V segment lost 1 base, leaving 3 bases of the junction unmatched. Germline values: CDR1 MGHDK, CDR2 SYGVNS. In DNA form, the CDR3 reads TGTGCCAGCAGTGAATCCGGGACAGGTTACAATGAGCAGTTCTTC. Amino acids: CASSESGTGYNEQFF.

CDR3 sequence: CASSSGGPTTGNTIYF. DNA for the CDR3: TGTGCCAGCTCGTCGGGAGGCCCAACTACGGGAAACACCATATATTTT. The gene calls are TRBV18 and TRBJ1-3; no clear D. The CDR3 is 16 amino acids. Between the trimmed V and J ends, which lost 6 bases and 4 bases, there was a span of 19 bases. CDR1 KGHSH and CDR2 LQKENI come from the germline V gene. Complete variable domain (other parts from reference TRBV18 and TRBJ1-3): NAGVMQNPRHLVRRRGQEARLRCSPMKGHSHVYWYRQLPEEGLKFMVYLQKENIIDESGMPKERFSAEFPKEGPSILRIQQVVRGDSAAYFCASSSGGPTTGNTIYFGEGSWLTVV.

The chain links TRBV27 to TRBJ2-7, with D possibly matching TRBD1 (5 bases). The germline V gene has CDR1 MNHEY and CDR2 SMNVEV (reference sequence). V was cut by 3 bases and J by 2 bases, with 11 bases left in between. This CDR3 is built from 14 residues. CDR3 protein: CASSFEGAAYEQYF. CDR3 nucleotide sequence: TGTGCCAGCAGTTTCGAAGGGGCCGCCTACGAGCAGTACTTC.

The rearrangement joins TRBV7-9 to TRBJ2-1; weak D call: TRBD2 (6 bases). The germline V and J ends were trimmed by 5 bases and 1 base, with 15 bases remaining between them. The CDR3 has 16 residues. Germline V gene lookup returns CDR1 SEHNR and CDR2 FQNEAQ (reference sequence). The DNA for the CDR3 is TGTGCCAGCAGCCCCCGTTCGGCGGGGTCCTACAATGAGCAGTTCTTC. It specifies CASSPRSAGSYNEQFF.